The clone carrying this T cell receptor (beta chain) was counted a few times. The data were taken from a study of CD8+ T cells in alopecia areata. The CDR3 loop spans 14 amino acids. CDR1 SEHNR and CDR2 FQNEAQ come from the germline V gene (reference sequence). Trimming shortened V by 7 bases and J by 6 bases, and 18 bases separated the two germline ends. Once RNA had been extracted, it was reverse transcribed into cDNA to act as the sequencing template. Some clones are missing from TCRdb's copy, which holds only in-frame ones; the method was immunoSEQ multiplex PCR. The sample carries fewer than 150,000 clones, roughly two fifths recorded once.

This TCR came from a human donor with alopecia areata. Sequencing was performed on CD4+ T cells sorted from blood. V is TRBV7-9 and J is TRBJ2-5; unclear D gene. The CDR3 is CASTPAGPWKTQYF. The CDR3 DNA reads TGTGCCAGCACCCCGGCCGGCCCATGGAAGACCCAGTACTTC.